The 20 T cell receptor beta chains below all came from one sample that was sequenced in a study of regulatory T cells in long-lasting Graves disease (dated by TCRdb to 2020 to 2022). Sample time point, as interpreted from the label and publication: newly diagnosed GD, antithyroid drugs for less than 3 months. RNA was extracted from PBMCs in TRIzol for both TCR sequencing and RNA sequencing. The library was produced with multiplex PCR. Sequenced using an Illumina HiSeq 4000. CDR3 regions were amplified by Arm-PCR with iRepertoire HTBI primers to construct TCR beta libraries. TCRdb reprocessing: public reads trimmed at Q25 with fastp, clones called with MiXCR, in-frame beta chains kept. CDR3 protein duplicates are merged, each entry listing the most common genes and DNA. In all, the sample holds around 420,000 distinct CDR3 sequences, and roughly 16% of those were seen once. Around a fifth of the sample rests with the top ten.

The starting material was peripheral blood mononuclear cells (PBMCs), obtained at new diagnosis, from a patient treated with antithyroid drugs. The receptor source for this set is a female donor with Graves disease.

This clonotype was found many times. This chain links TRBV20-1 with TRBJ1-5; 10 nucleotides line up with TRBD1. The CDR3 spans 15 residues. From germline, CDR1 is DFQATT and CDR2 SNEGSKA (reference sequence). This CDR3 reads CSGKPDRGFDQPQHF. DNA of the CDR3: TGCAGCGGGAAACCGGACAGGGGGTTTGATCAGCCCCAGCATTTT.

V is TRBV19 and J is TRBJ2-2; D not certain. CDR1 and CDR2 (germline): LNHDA, SQIVND (reference sequence). This CDR3 region has 14 residues. Trimming took off 2 bases at V and 6 bases at J, with 10 bases between the two ends. In nucleotides, the CDR3 is TGTGCCAGTAGTATATTGGACCCGCCCGGGGAGCTGTTTTTT. It yields the protein CASSILDPPGELFF.

Points on this clonotype: Without the conserved terminal phenylalanine or tryptophan, this CDR3 likely stems from a read error. This chain uses TRBV25-1 with TRBJ1-5, with D unresolved. The V end was cut by 2 bases, the J end by 4 bases, with 9 bases between. The CDR3 runs 14 residues. From germline, CDR1 is MGHDK and CDR2 SYGVNS. The CDR3 sequence: CASSEITRNQPQHS. CDR3 sequence (DNA): TGTGCCAGCAGTGAAATTACAAGAAATCAGCCCCAGCATTCT.

This clonotype was detected ten times or more. The chain uses TRBV7-2 and TRBJ2-3; D is undetermined. Germline CDR1 and CDR2: SGHTA and FQGNSA. Trimming took off 1 base at V and 0 bases at J, with 5 bases between the two ends. This CDR3 spans 14 amino acids. The CDR3 region has the DNA TGTGCCAGCAGCTTAGAAACTAGCACAGATACGCAGTATTTT. It translates to CASSLETSTDTQYF.

The chain is built from TRBV2 and TRBJ2-3, with TRBD2 as a possible D gene (5 bases). Trimming stripped 7 bases from V and 0 bases from J, with 11 bases between. This CDR3 comprises 14 residues. The germline CDR1 and CDR2 sequences are SNHLY and FYNNEI. CDR3: CASTRRRSTDTQYF. The CDR3 DNA is TGTGCCAGCACCCGGAGGAGGAGCACAGATACGCAGTATTTT.

The sample holds a few counts of this clonotype. The CDR3 DNA reads TGTGCCAGCAGGTACAGGGCGTATAGCAATCAGCCCCAGCATTTT. Translation: CASRYRAYSNQPQHF. The V gene is TRBV27, the J gene TRBJ1-5; D might be TRBD1 (6 bases). With 6 bases removed from V and 0 bases from J, the gap between germline ends came to 12 bases. There are 15 residues in the CDR3. CDR1 is MNHEY and CDR2 is SMNVEV in the germline V gene (reference sequence).

This clonotype was counted at least ten times. The rearrangement uses TRBV3-1 and TRBJ2-7; D gene uncertain. V was cut by 8 bases and J by 3 bases, with 11 bases left in between. Germline assignment: CDR1 LGHDT and CDR2 YNNKEL (reference sequence). The CDR3 contains 12 residues. The CDR3 here is CASVGLNYEQYF. Here the CDR3 DNA reads TGTGCCAGCGTGGGGTTGAACTACGAGCAGTACTTC.

This clonotype has at least ten counts. The chain has TRBV7-9 and TRBJ1-2; the match to TRBD1 covers 9 bases. V lost 2 bases and J lost 3; bases outside the gene matches: 7. There are 16 residues in the CDR3. Per germline, CDR1 SEHNR and CDR2 FQNEAQ (reference sequence). CDR3 nucleotide sequence: TGTGCCAGCAGCTTATCGTGGGACAGGGACCACTATGGCTACACCTTC. Its protein product is CASSLSWDRDHYGYTF.

This clonotype was observed many times. The V gene is TRBV5-1, the J gene TRBJ1-2, with TRBD1 identical over 9 bases. CDR3 length equals 15 residues. The germline gives CDR1 SGHRS, CDR2 YFSETQ. V shed 4 bases and J 4 bases; nucleotides not matched to a gene: 8. The CDR3 DNA is TGCGCCAGCAGCGTGGGACAGGGTTCCGGCTATGGCTACACCTTC. Translated: CASSVGQGSGYGYTF.

Concerning this clonotype: A read error is likely here: a far larger clone is one base away. The CDR3 nucleotides are TGTGCCAGCTCGGGGGGGCTCACAGATGCGCAGTATTTT. It translates to CASSGGLTDAQYF. The rearrangement links TRBV12-3 or TRBV12-4 to TRBJ2-3, with 8 bases aligning to TRBD2. The CDR3 has 13 residues.

As for this clonotype: Its ends do not fully match the called genes, so a read error is possible. The chain recombines TRBV7-2 with TRBJ2-7; no clear D gene. The V gene's germline CDR1 is SGHTA and CDR2 FQGNSA. The CDR3 runs to 12 residues. The CDR3 bases are TGTGCCGGCAGCCCGAGCTCCTACGAGCAGTACTTC. It is translated as CAGSPSSYEQYF.

This clonotype was picked up many times. The V call is TRBV6-1, the J call TRBJ2-1; 11 nucleotides line up with TRBD2. The V and J ends lost 6 bases and 4 bases, in that order; junction bases with no gene match: 5. The germline CDR1 and CDR2 sequences are MNHNS and SASEGT. This CDR3 is 15 amino acids long. CDR3 sequence: CASRRLAGRYNEQFF. DNA of the CDR3: TGTGCCAGCAGAAGACTAGCGGGGCGATACAATGAGCAGTTCTTC.

This clonotype was seen more than once but under ten times. The junction and the germline gene differ at one end; a read error may be behind it. This chain links TRBV12-3 or TRBV12-4 with TRBJ1-5; the D is unclear. This CDR3 region has 16 residues. CDR3 nucleotides: TGTGCCAGCAGTTTAAACTCCGGACTCTCCAATCAGTCCCAGCATTTT. Amino acid sequence: CASSLNSGLSNQSQHF.

This chain links TRBV5-6 with TRBJ2-5; either TRBD1 or TRBD2 may fit D (5 bases each). Germline loops: CDR1 SGHDT, CDR2 YYEEEE. The CDR3 has 15 amino acids. V lost 6 bases, J lost 1 base, and 16 bases lay in between. This chain's CDR3 is CASTPGRYPQETQYF. Written as DNA, the CDR3 is TGTGCCAGCACCCCGGGACGGTATCCCCAAGAGACCCAGTACTTC.

This clonotype came up many times. The V gene is TRBV6-1, the J gene TRBJ2-2, with D uncertain. Germline lookup yields CDR1 MNHNS and CDR2 SASEGT. CDR3 size: 12 residues. V shed 6 bases and J shed 3 bases, with 5 bases lying between them. The CDR3 DNA reads as TGTGCCAGCAGCCGGGACACCGGGGAGCTGTTTTTT. It is translated as CASSRDTGELFF.

V is TRBV20-1 and J is TRBJ2-7, with a weak D call TRBD2 (6 bases). The CDR3 loop spans 12 amino acids. Per germline, CDR1 DFQATT and CDR2 SNEGSKA (reference sequence). V shed 5 bases and J shed 7 bases, with 15 bases lying between them. In DNA form, the CDR3 reads TGCAGTGCTGGGGGGTCCAAGAGGGAGCAGTACTTC. Translation gives CSAGGSKREQYF.

This clonotype was picked up many times. The chain recombines TRBV20-1 with TRBJ2-7; 8 bases fit TRBD2. V was clipped by 0 bases and J by 5 bases; unmatched bases: 12. The CDR3 runs 16 residues. Germline CDR1 DFQATT, CDR2 SNEGSKA (reference sequence). CDR3 region: CSARDPLSGKQDEQYF. CDR3 DNA: TGCAGTGCTAGAGACCCCCTTAGCGGGAAACAGGACGAGCAGTACTTC.

The rearrangement links TRBV6-1 to TRBJ2-2; no clear D gene. V was trimmed by 7 bases and J by 4 bases, leaving 10 bases between them. Per germline, CDR1 MNHNS and CDR2 SASEGT. There are 13 residues in the CDR3. The CDR3 nucleotides read TGTGCCAGCAATGGGTATTCCACCGGGGAGCTGTTTTTT. The encoded protein is CASNGYSTGELFF.

Many counts were recorded for this clonotype. The chain has TRBV6-1 and TRBJ2-2, with TRBD1 identical over 8 bases. This CDR3 has 13 amino acids. Germline lookup yields CDR1 MNHNS and CDR2 SASEGT. V lost 6 bases to trimming and J lost 4 bases; unmatched junction nucleotides: 1. In DNA, the CDR3 is TGTGCCAGCAGGGACAGGGTCACCGGGGAGCTGTTTTTT. This encodes CASRDRVTGELFF.

The chain links TRBV20-1 to TRBJ2-3; a weak D match, TRBD2 (6 bases). The CDR3 consists of 15 residues. The V gene's germline CDR1 is DFQATT and CDR2 SNEGSKA (reference sequence). V lost 3 bases and J 5 bases, leaving 18 bases between the germline ends. The CDR3 bases are TGCAGTGCTAGTTTAAGTTGGCGGGATCTAGATACGCAGTATTTT. It codes for CSASLSWRDLDTQYF.